This T cell receptor beta chain was sequenced in a study of OX40 agonist ivuxolimab in advanced cancers. As for the study more broadly: Ivuxolimab was an agonistic, fully human IgG2 monoclonal antibody directed against OX40 (CD134), a costimulatory receptor. Intravenous ivuxolimab was administered to patients every 2 weeks at six dose levels: 0.01, 0.1, 0.3, 1.5, 3 and 10 mg/kg. Of the 50 to 55 patients in dose escalation, 19 had hepatocellular carcinoma, about 15 had melanoma, 9 had renal cell carcinoma and 9 had head and neck cancer. A male proportion of approximately 83% and a mean age of 60 years, ranging from roughly 23 to 79, were recorded for the dose-escalation cohort. Patients were allowed to have had prior anti-PD-1, anti-PD-L1 or anti-CTLA-4 therapy, and about 40% of the dose-escalation patients had been treated with checkpoint inhibitors. Three dose-escalation patients achieved partial responses, one with hepatocellular carcinoma and two with cutaneous melanoma. Peripheral TCRbeta sequencing aimed to test whether ivuxolimab altered TCR sequence diversity and caused clonal T-cell expansion. The paper reports the monotherapy dose-escalation portion (N of about 54 patients) of the phase I ivuxolimab trial.

As for this clone: The clone's antigen remains unknown. The input lacks base qualities; no much larger clone sits a single base away.

The research as a whole found: Which antigens the clonally expanded peripheral T cells were specific for was not determined. Low levels of normalized T-cell clonal expansion were also seen in some nonresponding patients. Partial responders in the 0.1-3.0 mg/kg groups had among the lowest normalized peripheral clonal expansion, especially among CD8+ T cells. At doses of 0.1 to 3.0 mg/kg, clonal expansion of both CD4+ and CD8+ blood T cells was observed from baseline to week 6. After ivuxolimab, more expanded clones were found on average in CD8+ T cells than in CD4+ T cells.

To sequence the TCRbeta CDR3 region, genomic DNA was isolated from the sorted cells. TCRbeta CDR3 regions were sequenced using the immunoSEQ Assay. In its TCRdb copy, this immuneACCESS table keeps in-frame sequences only and misses some clones. Where compared with another copy, unresolved V genes explain less than half of these, and the others have no known cause. The sample profile shows 40,000 to 50,000 clones; around four fifths of them were found once. Together, the top ten hold approximately 2.6% of the sample. The trial excluded patients who had a history of autoimmune disease or who were on systemic immunosuppression. Peripheral blood for TCR sequencing was collected from all dose cohorts at baseline, on cycle 4 day 1, and on cycle 7 day 1. The samples were drawn from a first-in-human, open-label, multicenter phase I dose-escalation trial of ivuxolimab. Adults with locally advanced or metastatic head and neck squamous cell, hepatocellular, melanoma or renal cell carcinoma were enrolled in the trial. Before TCR sequencing, CD4+ T cells and CD8+ T cells were sorted from peripheral blood as separate populations.

The germline V gene gives CDR1 as SGHNT and CDR2 as YENEEA. V sheds 6 bases and J sheds 2 bases, leaving 5 bases between their ends. Spanning cysteine to phenylalanine, the CDR3 consists of 12 amino acids. The retained sequence is limited to the CDR3, 36 bases, with the frame set at the first base. This material consisted of CD4+ or CD8+ T cells sorted from blood, taken in a trial of the OX40 agonist ivuxolimab. The chain uses TRBV11-3 and TRBJ1-3; no D segment can be confidently identified. The TCR was taken from an adult with an advanced solid tumor such as melanoma, head and neck, liver or kidney cancer. The DNA sequence reads TGTGCCAGCAGTACTCCTGGAAACACCATATATTTT. It translates as CASSTPGNTIYF.